A single sample gave rise to the 16 T cell receptor beta chains below, sequenced in a study of cytomegalovirus exposure and HLA in healthy donors (dated by TCRdb to 2015 to 2018). The receptor library was made with the immunoSEQ multiplex PCR assay. The multiplex PCR relied on a mix of 60 forward primers for TCR Vbeta segments and 13 reverse primers for TCR Jbeta segments. The table comes from immuneACCESS by way of TCRdb, which keeps in-frame sequences with V and J called. Part of the clones is missing from these tables; in studies checked, under half for an unresolved V gene and the rest for unknown reasons. This sample gives some 100,000 clones in total; 65% to 85% of them show up just once. Under 2% of the sample is in the top ten clones. The sequencing input was PBMCs. The origin of the receptors is a woman in her thirties or forties in good health and CMV-seronegative.

The CDR3 DNA reads as TGTGCCAGCAGCCAAACAGACAATAGAGCTTTCTTT. The encoded protein is CASSQTDNRAFF. The rearrangement joins TRBV7-9 to TRBJ1-1, with D unclear. The V end lost 5 bases, the J end lost 10 bases, and 14 bases lay between the germline ends. The CDR3 totals 12 residues. Germline-derived CDR1 and CDR2 are SEHNR and FQNEAQ (reference sequence). Filled out from reference TRBV7-9 and TRBJ1-1, the complete variable domain reads DTGVSQNPRHKITKRGQNVTFRCDPISEHNRLYWYRQTLGQGPEFLTYFQNEAQLEKSRLLSDRFSAERPKGSFSTLEIQRTEQGDSAMYLCASSQTDNRAFFGQGTRLTVV.

This sequence joins TRBV7-2 and TRBJ1-5, with TRBD1 as a possible D gene (6 bases). The germline V gene has CDR1 SGHTA and CDR2 FQGNSA. This CDR3 comprises 13 residues. Trimming removed 5 bases at V and 7 bases at J, with 12 bases between. In DNA form, the CDR3 reads TGTGCCAGCAGCATACAGGGAGACCAGCCCCAGCATTTT. Encoded protein: CASSIQGDQPQHF.

The rearrangement uses TRBV19 and TRBJ2-2, with D uncertain. The CDR3 is 12 amino acids. Germline CDR1 reads LNHDA; CDR2 reads SQIVND (reference sequence). Trimming took off 6 bases at V and 6 bases at J, with 8 bases between the two ends. This CDR3 is CASRSFAGELFF. CDR3 DNA sequence: TGTGCCAGTAGGTCTTTCGCCGGGGAGCTGTTTTTT.

This clone was found once. This chain links TRBV2 with TRBJ1-6; no clear D. This CDR3 has 17 amino acids. V was clipped by 3 bases and J by 1 base, with 13 bases between them. Germline V gene sequence: CDR1 SNHLY, CDR2 FYNNEI. DNA for the CDR3: TGTGCCAGCAGTGAGATAGTGGGAGGTTCCTATAATTCACCCCTCCACTTT. Translation gives CASSEIVGGSYNSPLHF.

This clone was recorded a few times. V and J are TRBV4-2 and TRBJ2-1, with D maybe TRBD2 (6 bases). This CDR3 comprises 16 residues. Trimming left V 4 bases short and J 5 bases short, with 18 bases between. Germline-derived CDR1 and CDR2 are LGHNA and YNFKEQ. Here the CDR3 reads CASSRRLEFRHNEQFF. The CDR3 region has the DNA TGTGCCAGCAGCCGGAGACTAGAGTTCCGACACAATGAGCAGTTCTTC.

The chain has TRBV30 and TRBJ1-1, with D maybe TRBD1 (6 bases). Per the germline V gene, CDR1 is GTSNPN and CDR2 is SVGIG (reference sequence). V was cut by 0 bases and J by 4 bases, with 15 bases left in between. This CDR3 comprises 15 residues. CDR3 residues: CAWSVRGAVSTEAFF. The CDR3 nucleotides read TGTGCCTGGAGTGTGCGGGGGGCAGTGAGCACTGAAGCTTTCTTT.

This chain joins TRBV9 and TRBJ1-1; the match to TRBD1 covers 9 bases. This CDR3 is 17 amino acids long. Germline CDR1 reads SGDLS; CDR2 reads YYNGEE. V shed 2 bases and J 4 bases; nucleotides not matched to a gene: 12. CDR3 sequence reads: CASSVPGLWTGVTEAFF. For the CDR3, the DNA is TGTGCCAGCAGCGTCCCTGGGTTGTGGACAGGGGTCACTGAAGCTTTCTTT. Based on the CDR3 plus reference TRBV9 and TRBJ1-1, the full variable domain is DSGVTQTPKHLITATGQRVTLRCSPRSGDLSVYWYQQSLDQGLQFLIQYYNGEERAKGNILERFSAQQFPDLHSELNLSSLELGDSALYFCASSVPGLWTGVTEAFFGQGTRLTVV.

This clone was seen a single time. The genes are TRBV11-2 and TRBJ2-7; TRBD1 matches 7 bases. The V gene's germline CDR1 is SGHAT and CDR2 FQNNGV. This CDR3 region has 14 residues. V lost 2 bases, J lost 3 bases, and 4 bases stayed unmatched. CDR3 DNA: TGTGCCAGCAGCTTAACGGACAGGATCTACGAGCAGTACTTC. The encoded protein is CASSLTDRIYEQYF.

The genes are TRBV28 and TRBJ2-7; possible D gene TRBD2, 5 bases. In germline, CDR1 is MDHEN, CDR2 SYDVKM. V lost 6 bases to trimming and J lost 0 bases, with 18 bases between them. This CDR3 is built from 16 residues. CDR3 residues: CASSDTGLPSSYEQYF. The CDR3 coding sequence is TGTGCCAGCAGCGACACCGGACTGCCTAGCTCCTACGAGCAGTACTTC.

V gene TRBV30 combines with J gene TRBJ2-6; 8 bases match TRBD1. The CDR3 is 17 residues long. V lost 3 bases, J lost 2 bases, and 9 bases stayed unmatched. CDR1 is GTSNPN and CDR2 is SVGIG in the germline V gene (reference sequence). CDR3 coding DNA: TGTGCCTGGAGCGGGACCCGGACAGGGACTGGGGCCAACGTCCTGACTTTC. As protein: CAWSGTRTGTGANVLTF.

The chain joins TRBV28 to TRBJ1-1; D remains ambiguous. Germline V gives CDR1 MDHEN, CDR2 SYDVKM. V was pared by 2 bases and J by 4 bases, with 11 bases between. This CDR3 has 14 amino acids. The CDR3 region has the DNA TGTGCCAGCAGTTTAGGTTTAACGGGCACTGAAGCTTTCTTT. Its translation is CASSLGLTGTEAFF.

This rearrangement joins TRBV7-9 to TRBJ2-1; 8 bases are shared with TRBD1. This CDR3 region has 13 residues. The junction had 8 bases not matched to a gene; V was cut back by 4 bases and J by 12 bases. Germline CDR1 SEHNR, CDR2 FQNEAQ (reference sequence). DNA of the CDR3: TGTGCCAGCAGCTCGGGTACAGGGGGGTGGCAGTTCTTC. Residues: CASSSGTGGWQFF.

The chain recombines TRBV19 with TRBJ2-7; D perhaps matches TRBD1 (6 bases). This CDR3 region has 14 residues. The germline gives CDR1 LNHDA, CDR2 SQIVND (reference sequence). V was pared by 6 bases and J by 0 bases, with 12 bases between. CDR3 region: CASSEQGSSYEQYF. CDR3 nucleotide sequence: TGTGCCAGTAGCGAACAGGGTAGCTCCTACGAGCAGTACTTC. The whole variable domain, remainder taken from reference TRBV19 and TRBJ2-7, is DGGITQSPKYLFRKEGQNVTLSCEQNLNHDAMYWYRQDPGQGLRLIYYSQIVNDFQKGDIAEGYSVSREKKESFPLTVTSAQKNPTAFYLCASSEQGSSYEQYFGPGTRLTVT.

Here the CDR3 DNA reads TGTGCCACCAGCAGATCCATAGCGGGAGTGGGTGAGCAGTACTTC. Translated: CATSRSIAGVGEQYF. The rearrangement links TRBV15 to TRBJ2-7; 9 bases fit TRBD2. This CDR3 is built from 15 residues. V gave up 2 bases and J gave up 7 bases; unmatched junction bases: 9. The germline V gene has CDR1 LNHNV and CDR2 YYDKDF (reference sequence).

The chain links TRBV28 to TRBJ2-7, with TRBD2 matching over 13 bases. This CDR3 has 17 amino acids. The J segment lost 4 bases and the V segment lost 2 bases, leaving 8 bases of the junction unmatched. Germline CDR1 and CDR2: MDHEN and SYDVKM. The CDR3 loop is CASSLPRTSGSWYEQYF. The CDR3 region has the DNA TGTGCCAGCAGTTTACCGCGGACTAGCGGGAGCTGGTACGAGCAGTACTTC.

J is TRBJ2-7 and V is TRBV5-6; D is uncertain. V lost 2 bases, J lost 0 bases, and 6 bases lay in between. The CDR3 loop spans 13 amino acids. CDR1 and CDR2 from the germline V gene are SGHDT and YYEEEE. The CDR3 nucleotides are TGTGCCAGCAGCTTCACGAGCTCCTACGAGCAGTACTTC. Translating gives CASSFTSSYEQYF.